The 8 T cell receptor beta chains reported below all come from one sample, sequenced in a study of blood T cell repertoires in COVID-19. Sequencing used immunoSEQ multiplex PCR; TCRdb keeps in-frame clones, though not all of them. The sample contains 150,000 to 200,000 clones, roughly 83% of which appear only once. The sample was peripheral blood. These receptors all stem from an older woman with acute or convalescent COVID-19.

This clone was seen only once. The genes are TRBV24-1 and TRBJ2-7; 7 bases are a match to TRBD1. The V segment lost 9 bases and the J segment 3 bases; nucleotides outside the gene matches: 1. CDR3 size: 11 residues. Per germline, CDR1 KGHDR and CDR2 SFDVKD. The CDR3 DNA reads TGTGCCACCGGGGACAGCTACGAGCAGTACTTC. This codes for CATGDSYEQYF.

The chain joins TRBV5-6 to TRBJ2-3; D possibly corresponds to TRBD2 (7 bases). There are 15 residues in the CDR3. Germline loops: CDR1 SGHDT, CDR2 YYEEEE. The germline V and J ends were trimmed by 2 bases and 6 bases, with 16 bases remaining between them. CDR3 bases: TGTGCCAGCAGCTTTAGGGGGGGCGCCGAGGATACGCAGTATTTT. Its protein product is CASSFRGGAEDTQYF.

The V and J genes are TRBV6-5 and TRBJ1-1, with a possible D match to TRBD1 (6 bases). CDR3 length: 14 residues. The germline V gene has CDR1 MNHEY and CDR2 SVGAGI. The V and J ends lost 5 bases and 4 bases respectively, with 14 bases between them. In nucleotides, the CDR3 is TGTGCCAGCAGTAGAACAGGGACATCCACTGAAGCTTTCTTT. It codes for CASSRTGTSTEAFF.

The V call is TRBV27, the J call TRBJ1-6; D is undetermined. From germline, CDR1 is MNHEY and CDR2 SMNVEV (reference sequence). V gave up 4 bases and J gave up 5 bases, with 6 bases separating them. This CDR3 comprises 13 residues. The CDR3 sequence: CASSYRDNSPLHF. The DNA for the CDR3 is TGTGCCAGCAGTTACCGGGATAATTCACCCCTCCACTTT.

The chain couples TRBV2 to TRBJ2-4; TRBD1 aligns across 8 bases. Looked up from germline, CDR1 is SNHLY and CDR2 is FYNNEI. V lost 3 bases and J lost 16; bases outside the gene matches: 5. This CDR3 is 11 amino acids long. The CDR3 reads CASSDGTGFYF. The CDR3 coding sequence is TGTGCCAGCAGTGACGGGACAGGTTTCTACTTC. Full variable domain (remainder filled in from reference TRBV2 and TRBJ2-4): EPEVTQTPSHQVTQMGQEVILRCVPISNHLYFYWYRQILGQKVEFLVSFYNNEISEKSEIFDDQFSVERPDGSNFTLKIRSTKLEDSAMYFCASSDGTGFYFGAGTRLSVL.

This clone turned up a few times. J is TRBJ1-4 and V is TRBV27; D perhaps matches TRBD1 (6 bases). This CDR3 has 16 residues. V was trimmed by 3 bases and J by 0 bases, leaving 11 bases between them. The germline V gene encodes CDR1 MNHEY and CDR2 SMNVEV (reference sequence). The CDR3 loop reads CASSFDRLATNEKLFF. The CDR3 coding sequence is TGTGCCAGCAGTTTTGACAGGCTTGCAACTAATGAAAAACTGTTTTTT.

The CDR3 loop reads CAAGQGVYEQYF. DNA of the CDR3: TGTGCCGCCGGACAGGGGGTCTACGAGCAGTACTTC. The chain recombines TRBV3-1 (or the pseudogene TRBV3-2) with TRBJ2-7, with 10 positions matching TRBD1. The germline V gene encodes CDR1 LGHDT and CDR2 YNNKEL (reference sequence). V shed 11 bases, J shed 3 bases, and the junction held 4 bases outside the gene matches. The length of the CDR3 is 12 residues.

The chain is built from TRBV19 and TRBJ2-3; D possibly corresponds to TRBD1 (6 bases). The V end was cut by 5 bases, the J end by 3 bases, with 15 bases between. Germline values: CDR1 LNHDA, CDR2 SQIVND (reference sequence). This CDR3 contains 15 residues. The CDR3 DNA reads TGTGCCAGTAGTTACGGACAGTCTAGGACAGATACGCAGTATTTT. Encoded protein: CASSYGQSRTDTQYF.